This T cell receptor beta chain stems from a study of cytomegalovirus exposure and HLA in healthy donors. General observations from the study: HLA alleles were associated with 15,000 to 20,000 TCR beta sequences in a later analysis at 0.05 false discovery rate.

PCR employed 60 Vbeta and 13 Jbeta primers. Here immunoSEQ multiplex PCR was the method, and the copy in TCRdb shows in-frame clones only, minus some. This listing includes about 160,000 clones. Healthy bone marrow donors formed the donor group. With regard to this clone: Its specificity is unknown.

The TCR sequence derives from an older woman in good health and CMV-seronegative. Material for sequencing was PBMCs.

CDR3 bases: TGTGCCAGCAGCTCGGGACTAGCACATAATGAGCAGTTCTTC. This encodes CASSSGLAHNEQFF. V and J are TRBV7-6 and TRBJ2-1; 9 bases line up with TRBD2. Germline assignment: CDR1 SGHVS and CDR2 FNYEAQ. This CDR3 has 14 residues. The trim removed 4 bases at V and 7 bases at J, leaving 5 bases unmatched.